A selection of T cell receptor beta chains follows, all from one sample in a study of cytomegalovirus exposure and HLA in healthy donors. Only in-frame clones appear in the TCRdb table, and some are missing; sequencing was by immunoSEQ multiplex PCR. The sample includes about 150,000 clones, 75% to 80% of them seen just once. What was sequenced was PBMCs. The receptors come from a male donor in good health and CMV-seronegative. Both conserved end residues are part of each CDR3.

TRBV5-6,CASILAGSYEQYF
TRBV18,CASSPFGPGGTDTQYF
TRBV6-5,CASSYDSSGLETQYF
TRBV6-6,CASSSPGLATYNEQFF
TRBV6-4,CASSSGGEGYNEQFF
TRBV2,CASSARTEETQYF
TRBV29-1,CSVVLFTGGRGETQYF
TRBV2,CASSVGDGYTF
TRBV6-6,CASSYGPGPRQDIQYF
TRBV7-2,CASSVTGLYEQYF
TRBV9,CASSPSGTAYEQYF
TRBV11-2,CASGWGDNEQFF
TRBV11-2,CASSPQGLIGHEQYF
TRBV4-2,CASSQGLAASSYEQYF
TRBV10-1,CASSETANTQYF
TRBV14,CASSRGRLAETQYF
TRBV10-2,CASSEQGGTEAFF
TRBV6-1,CASREGLAGNTIYF
TRBV4-1,CASSPRGTGGNTGELFF
TRBV10-3,CAISEIVGRSGGYTF
TRBV10-3,CAITALEQGAGGYTF
TRBV9,CASSVQGAQLDEQYF
TRBV7-6,CASSLGSGDRGREKLFF
TRBV11-2,CASSQGLAGGTDTQYF
TRBV15,CATSRGQGALSNQPQHF
TRBV20-1,CSATVGKTQYF
TRBV5-8,CASSLSGTVATYEQYF
TRBV13,CASSTENQPQHF
TRBV23-1,CASSQSRQESGAGFVEQYF
TRBV27,CASSFSTSPLHF
TRBV7-9,CASSLVANTEAFF
TRBV9,CASSPRTSDPYEQYF
TRBV5-1,CASTTRPSGSHNEQFF
TRBV6-5,CASSSPGQGNTIYF
TRBV7-9,CSSSWGTGGWGQPQHF
TRBV19,CASSIKQGPQPQHF
TRBV7-9,CASSLRSGGLHEQYF
TRBV6-5,CASSFIPGLAAYEQYF
TRBV6-5,CASSLRTGGVVAFF
TRBV5-1,CASRHSGSSYEQYF
TRBV4-3,CASSPSGQGGAYEQYF
TRBV7-3,CASSYTADTQYF
TRBV27,CASSSSGINTGELFF
TRBV28,CASMGQGYNSPLHF
TRBV5-1,CASSSRLAGVVNEQFF